The 18 T cell receptor beta chains below all came from one sample that was sequenced in a study of T cell changes during pregnancy in multiple sclerosis. TCRdb's copy holds only in-frame clones and misses some; the assay was immunoSEQ multiplex PCR. Among approximately 32,000 clones listed, 89% were seen once. The sequenced sample was CD8+ T cells from peripheral blood mononuclear cells, obtained in the second trimester of pregnancy. Receptor source: a female donor with multiple sclerosis, enrolled in a pregnancy study.

This chain uses TRBV10-3 with TRBJ1-5; D possibly corresponds to TRBD1 (6 bases). The CDR3 totals 17 residues. V was pared by 0 bases and J by 0 bases, with 12 bases between. Looked up from germline, CDR1 is ENHRY and CDR2 is SYGVKD. CDR3 DNA: TGTGCCATCAGTGAGTCAATGGGACATTATAGCAATCAGCCCCAGCATTTT. It yields the protein CAISESMGHYSNQPQHF.

V gene TRBV7-9 combines with J gene TRBJ2-1; 10 bases align to TRBD2. V shed 4 bases and J 3 bases; nucleotides not matched to a gene: 12. The CDR3 has 18 residues. In germline, CDR1 is SEHNR, CDR2 FQNEAQ (reference sequence). The CDR3 DNA is TGTGCCAGCAGCTCTGGACTCAGGGGGACTAGCGACTACAATGAGCAGTTCTTC. Translating gives CASSSGLRGTSDYNEQFF.

The chain uses TRBV28 and TRBJ2-7; 7 nucleotides align to TRBD2. V gave up 6 bases and J gave up 2 bases; unmatched junction bases: 13. The CDR3 has 16 amino acids. In germline, CDR1 is MDHEN, CDR2 SYDVKM. The CDR3 protein is CASSHPSGTNTYEQYF. For the CDR3, the DNA is TGTGCCAGCAGCCACCCTTCCGGGACTAACACCTACGAGCAGTACTTC.

This clone was observed a few times. This chain links TRBV16 with TRBJ1-1; weak D call: TRBD1 (5 bases). CDR1 KGHSY and CDR2 FQNENV come from the germline V gene. Deletions cut 0 bases from V and 2 bases from J, with 7 bases between. The CDR3 spans 14 residues. The CDR3 loop is CASSQSGGNTEAFF. Written as DNA, the CDR3 is TGTGCCAGCAGCCAATCCGGGGGAAACACTGAAGCTTTCTTT. Drawing the rest from reference TRBV16 and TRBJ1-1, the complete variable domain is GEEVAQTPKHLVRGEGQKAKLYCAPIKGHSYVFWYQQVLKNEFKFLISFQNENVFDETGMPKERFSAKCLPNSPCSLEIQATKLEDSAVYFCASSQSGGNTEAFFGQGTRLTVV.

The chain is built from TRBV5-1 and TRBJ2-2; D call uncertain. This CDR3 is built from 13 residues. Trimming left V 3 bases short and J 6 bases short, with 9 bases between. Germline V CDR1 and CDR2: SGHRS, YFSETQ. The CDR3 is CASSSGGAGELFF. The DNA of the CDR3 is TGCGCCAGCAGCTCCGGTGGAGCCGGGGAGCTGTTTTTT. The entire variable domain, with the rest obtained from reference TRBV5-1 and TRBJ2-2, is as follows: KAGVTQTPRYLIKTRGQQVTLSCSPISGHRSVSWYQQTPGQGLQFLFEYFSETQRNKGNFPGRFSGRQFSNSRSEMNVSTLELGDSALYLCASSSGGAGELFFGEGSRLTVL.

The CDR3 sequence: CASIGTGGGQPQHF. CDR3 bases: TGTGCCAGTATTGGGACAGGGGGAGGTCAGCCCCAGCATTTT. The chain combines TRBV19 with TRBJ1-5, with 11 bases that match TRBD1. The CDR3 is 14 amino acids. V lost 7 bases to trimming and J lost 6 bases; unmatched junction nucleotides: 5. Germline V CDR1 and CDR2: LNHDA, SQIVND (reference sequence).

V usage is TRBV27 and J usage is TRBJ1-4, with no clear D. CDR1 and CDR2 (germline): MNHEY, SMNVEV (reference sequence). V lost 2 bases to trimming and J lost 0 bases, with 13 bases between them. The CDR3 sequence is 17 residues long. CDR3 in amino acids: CASSLNSLTATNEKLFF. CDR3 nucleotide sequence: TGTGCCAGCAGTTTAAATTCCCTTACTGCAACTAATGAAAAACTGTTTTTT.

This chain links TRBV27 with TRBJ2-3; the D gene is possibly TRBD1 (6 bases). The CDR3 covers 15 residues. Per the germline V gene, CDR1 is MNHEY and CDR2 is SMNVEV (reference sequence). V was clipped by 3 bases and J by 6 bases, with 16 bases between them. The CDR3 loop is CASSLVRGPIDTQYF. CDR3 nucleotide sequence: TGTGCCAGCAGTTTGGTCAGGGGCCCGATCGATACGCAGTATTTT.

V gene TRBV19 combines with J gene TRBJ2-1, with D perhaps TRBD2 (5 bases). The CDR3 spans 16 residues. Germline-derived CDR1 and CDR2 are LNHDA and SQIVND (reference sequence). V was shortened by 7 bases and J by 7 bases, with 23 bases between the two germline ends. The CDR3 reads CASTPSRRGSGNEQFF. The DNA for the CDR3 is TGTGCCAGTACCCCGAGCCGCAGAGGGAGTGGGAATGAGCAGTTCTTC. Full variable domain (outside the CDR3, taken from reference TRBV19 and TRBJ2-1): DGGITQSPKYLFRKEGQNVTLSCEQNLNHDAMYWYRQDPGQGLRLIYYSQIVNDFQKGDIAEGYSVSREKKESFPLTVTSAQKNPTAFYLCASTPSRRGSGNEQFFGPGTRLTVL.

The V call is TRBV6-1, the J call TRBJ2-5; D call uncertain. This CDR3 spans 14 amino acids. The V gene lost 3 bases and the J gene lost 5 bases, with 13 bases spanning the gap. CDR1 and CDR2 from the germline V gene are MNHNS and SASEGT. CDR3 sequence reads: CASSDGGVMETQYF. As DNA, the CDR3 is TGTGCCAGCAGTGACGGTGGAGTAATGGAGACCCAGTACTTC.

The chain couples TRBV6-5 to TRBJ1-4, with TRBD1 identical over 8 bases. CDR3 length: 15 residues. Per germline, CDR1 MNHEY and CDR2 SVGAGI. The V gene end was trimmed by 6 bases and the J gene end by 3 bases; junction bases not matched to a gene: 6. CDR3 sequence: CASRDRENANEKLFF. The CDR3 DNA sequence: TGTGCCAGCAGGGACAGGGAGAATGCTAATGAAAAACTGTTTTTT.

The V call is TRBV28, the J call TRBJ2-3, with TRBD1 matching 9 bases. Germline V gives CDR1 MDHEN, CDR2 SYDVKM. Trimming at V came to 5 bases and at J to 5 bases, leaving 5 bases not matched to a gene. The CDR3 has 14 residues. The CDR3: CASSIGQGLDTQYF. DNA for the CDR3: TGTGCCAGCAGTATCGGACAGGGGTTAGATACGCAGTATTTT.

V and J are TRBV7-6 and TRBJ2-7; 9 nucleotides align to TRBD1. CDR1 and CDR2 from the germline V gene are SGHVS and FNYEAQ. The CDR3 extends over 14 amino acids. V was pared by 4 bases and J by 2 bases, with 3 bases of the junction left unmatched. CDR3 amino acids: CASSYRQGAYEQYF. The CDR3, as DNA: TGTGCCAGCAGCTATCGACAGGGGGCCTACGAGCAGTACTTC.

Judged by abundance, this clone is medium-sized (0.01 to 0.1%). The V gene is TRBV6-4, the J gene TRBJ1-1, with TRBD1 matching over 8 bases. This CDR3 spans 17 amino acids. The germline CDR1 and CDR2 sequences are MRHNA and SNTAGT. V was pared by 6 bases and J by 0 bases, with 12 bases of the junction left unmatched. The CDR3 reads CASRSPDRGEVNTEAFF. The CDR3 DNA follows: TGTGCCAGCAGATCACCAGACAGGGGTGAAGTGAACACTGAAGCTTTCTTT.

This clone has just a few counts. The chain links TRBV9 to TRBJ1-2; a possible D gene is TRBD1 (5 bases). Looked up from germline, CDR1 is SGDLS and CDR2 is YYNGEE. The V end lost 0 bases, the J end lost 8 bases, and 11 bases lay between the germline ends. The CDR3 length is 13 residues. The CDR3 loop reads CASSVEDTPGYTF. Here the CDR3 DNA reads TGTGCCAGCAGCGTAGAGGACACTCCGGGCTACACCTTC. Based on the CDR3 plus reference TRBV9 and TRBJ1-2, the full variable domain is DSGVTQTPKHLITATGQRVTLRCSPRSGDLSVYWYQQSLDQGLQFLIQYYNGEERAKGNILERFSAQQFPDLHSELNLSSLELGDSALYFCASSVEDTPGYTFGSGTRLTVV.

This chain uses TRBV5-5 with TRBJ2-1; D uncertain. Trimming pared 0 bases from V and 5 bases from J, leaving 6 bases between. Germline values: CDR1 SGHKS, CDR2 YYEKEE (reference sequence). The CDR3 has 13 residues. The CDR3 loop reads CASSLVRHNEQFF. In nucleotides, the CDR3 is TGTGCCAGCAGCTTGGTCCGTCACAATGAGCAGTTCTTC.

The chain carries TRBV28 and TRBJ2-3; D possibly corresponds to TRBD2 (5 bases). This CDR3 region has 14 residues. Germline V CDR1 and CDR2: MDHEN, SYDVKM. V dropped 3 bases and J dropped 0 bases, with 7 bases sitting between them. For the CDR3, the DNA is TGTGCCAGCAGTTTGGGAGCTAGCACAGATACGCAGTATTTT. As protein: CASSLGASTDTQYF.

This rearrangement joins TRBV2 to TRBJ2-5; 7 nucleotides line up with TRBD1. The CDR3 runs 16 residues. CDR1 and CDR2 from the germline V gene are SNHLY and FYNNEI. The ends lost 4 bases at V and 5 bases at J; junction bases unmatched: 13. The CDR3 region is CASSAPSTGSGETQYF. CDR3 in DNA: TGTGCCAGCAGTGCACCATCGACAGGGTCTGGGGAGACCCAGTACTTC. Based on the CDR3 plus reference TRBV2 and TRBJ2-5, the full variable domain is EPEVTQTPSHQVTQMGQEVILRCVPISNHLYFYWYRQILGQKVEFLVSFYNNEISEKSEIFDDQFSVERPDGSNFTLKIRSTKLEDSAMYFCASSAPSTGSGETQYFGPGTRLLVL.